This T cell receptor beta chain stems from a study of cytomegalovirus exposure and HLA in healthy donors. Study information: One earlier analysis, a look at about 179 million T cells, found some 120 million unique TCR beta sequences. The study's early data release held roughly 91 million unique TCRs from HLA-typed donors.

The sample holds a few counts of this clone. Its antigen is not identified. Researchers ran the PCR with 60 Vbeta and 13 Jbeta primers. Here immunoSEQ multiplex PCR was the method, and the copy in TCRdb shows in-frame clones only, minus some. The sample carries 120,000 or so clones, less than 10% recorded once. Trimming took off 7 bases at V and 1 base at J, with 13 bases between the two ends. CDR3 length: 13 residues. CDR1 and CDR2 (germline): SQVTM, ANQGSEA. Every donor was a healthy person donating bone marrow. General study points: A previous analysis found most TCR beta V segments productive roughly 87% or roughly 30% of the time.

V is TRBV29-1 and J is TRBJ1-1, with a possible D match to TRBD1 (5 bases). This receptor was identified in a middle-aged woman in good health and CMV-seropositive. Sequenced material: PBMCs. Written as DNA, the CDR3 is TGCAGCGCTATGTGGGGCCAGAACACTGAAGCTTTCTTT. It translates to CSAMWGQNTEAFF.